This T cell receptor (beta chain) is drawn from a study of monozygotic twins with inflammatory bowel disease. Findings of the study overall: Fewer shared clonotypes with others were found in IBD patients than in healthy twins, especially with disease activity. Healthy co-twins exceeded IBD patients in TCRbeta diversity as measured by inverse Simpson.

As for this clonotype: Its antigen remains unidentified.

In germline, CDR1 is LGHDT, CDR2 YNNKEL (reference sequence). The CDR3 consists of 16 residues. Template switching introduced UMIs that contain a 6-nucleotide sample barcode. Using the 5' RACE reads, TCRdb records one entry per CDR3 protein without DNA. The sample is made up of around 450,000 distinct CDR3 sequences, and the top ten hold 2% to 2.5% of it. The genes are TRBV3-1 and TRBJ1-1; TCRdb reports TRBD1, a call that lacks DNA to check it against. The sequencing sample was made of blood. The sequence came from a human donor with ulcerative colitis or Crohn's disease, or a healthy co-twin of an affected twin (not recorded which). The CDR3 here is CASSRPGRGANTEAFF.